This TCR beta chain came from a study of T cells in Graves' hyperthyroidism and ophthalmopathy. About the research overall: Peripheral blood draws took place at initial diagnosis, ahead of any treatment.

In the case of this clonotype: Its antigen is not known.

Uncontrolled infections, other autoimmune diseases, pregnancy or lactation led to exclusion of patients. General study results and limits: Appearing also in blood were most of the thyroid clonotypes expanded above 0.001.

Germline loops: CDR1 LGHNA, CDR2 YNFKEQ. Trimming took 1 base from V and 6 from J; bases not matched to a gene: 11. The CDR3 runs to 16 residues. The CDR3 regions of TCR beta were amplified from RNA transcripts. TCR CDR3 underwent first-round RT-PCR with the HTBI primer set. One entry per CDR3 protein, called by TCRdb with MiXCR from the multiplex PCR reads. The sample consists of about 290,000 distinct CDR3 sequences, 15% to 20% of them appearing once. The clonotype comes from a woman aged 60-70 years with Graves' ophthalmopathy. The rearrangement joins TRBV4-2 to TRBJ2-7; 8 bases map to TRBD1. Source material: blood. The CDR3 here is CASSQAAMDRAVEQYF. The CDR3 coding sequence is TGTGCCAGCAGCCAAGCAGCGATGGACAGGGCGGTCGAGCAGTACTTC.